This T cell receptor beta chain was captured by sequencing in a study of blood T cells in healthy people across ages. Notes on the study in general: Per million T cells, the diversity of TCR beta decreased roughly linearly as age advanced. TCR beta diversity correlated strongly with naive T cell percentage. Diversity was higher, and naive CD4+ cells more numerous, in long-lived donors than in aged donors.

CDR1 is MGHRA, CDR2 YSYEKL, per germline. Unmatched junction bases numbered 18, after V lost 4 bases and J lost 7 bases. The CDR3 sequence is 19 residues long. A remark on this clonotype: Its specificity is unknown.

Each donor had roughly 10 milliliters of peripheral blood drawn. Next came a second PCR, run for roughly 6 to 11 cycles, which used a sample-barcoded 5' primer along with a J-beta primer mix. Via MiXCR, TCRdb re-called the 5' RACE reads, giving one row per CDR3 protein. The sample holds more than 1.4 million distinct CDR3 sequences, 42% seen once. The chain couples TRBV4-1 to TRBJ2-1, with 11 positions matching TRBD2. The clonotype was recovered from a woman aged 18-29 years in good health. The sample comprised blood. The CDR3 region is CASSPGRVVAGGQLNEQFF. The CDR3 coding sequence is TGCGCCAGCAGCCCCGGGCGAGTGGTAGCGGGGGGGCAGCTGAATGAGCAGTTCTTC.